These 27 T cell receptor beta chains were all obtained from the same sample, sequenced in a study of T-cell reconstitution after alpha-beta-depleted transplantation in children. As it was prepared, the TCRbeta library received unique molecular identifiers. TCRdb re-called the PCR reads with MiXCR, one entry per CDR3 protein. The sample records around 600,000 distinct CDR3 sequences, about 10% being singletons. This specimen was PBMCs from the stem cell graft donor, taken from the stem cell graft. The receptors here all came from a human donor who donated a stem cell graft to a child with acute myeloid leukemia.

The chain links TRBV7-3 to TRBJ2-1; 9 bases are a match to TRBD2. Trimming at V came to 9 bases and at J to 7 bases, leaving 7 bases not matched to a gene. There are 13 residues in the CDR3. The germline V gene encodes CDR1 SGHTA and CDR2 FQGTGA. CDR3 DNA sequence: TGTGCCAGTAGCGGGAGCCCCGGGAATGAGCAGTTCTTC. Translation: CASSGSPGNEQFF.

The rearrangement joins TRBV20-1 to TRBJ2-2, with D possibly called TRBD1 or TRBD2 (6 bases each). With 0 bases removed from V and 0 bases from J, the gap between germline ends came to 17 bases. This CDR3 region has 18 residues. Germline CDR1 is DFQATT and CDR2 is SNEGSKA (reference sequence). The chain's CDR3 is CSARDRRRGSANTGELFF. CDR3 nucleotides: TGCAGTGCTAGAGATCGGAGGAGGGGGTCTGCGAACACCGGGGAGCTGTTTTTT.

V usage is TRBV11-1 and J usage is TRBJ2-7; 8 positions agree with TRBD2. Germline loops: CDR1 SGHAT, CDR2 FQDESV (reference sequence). V trimming: 5 bases; J trimming: 2 bases; junction bases outside the gene matches: 8. The CDR3 runs to 15 residues. CDR3 residues: CASSPGRGLAYEQYF. In nucleotides, the CDR3 is TGTGCCAGCAGCCCGGGGAGGGGACTAGCCTACGAGCAGTACTTC.

In its sample, this clonotype was seen many times. The chain has TRBV27 and TRBJ1-1; TRBD1 aligns across 7 bases. From germline, CDR1 is MNHEY and CDR2 SMNVEV (reference sequence). The CDR3 runs 14 residues. J lost 2 bases, V lost 5 bases, and 5 bases had no gene match. As DNA, the CDR3 is TGTGCCAGCAGTATCAGGGGGATTAACACTGAAGCTTTCTTT. Encoded protein: CASSIRGINTEAFF.

This clonotype appeared a single time. V usage is TRBV7-9 and J usage is TRBJ2-7; 10 bases fit TRBD1. V shed 2 bases, J shed 4 bases, and the junction held 8 bases outside the gene matches. The CDR3 length is 16 residues. The germline V gene encodes CDR1 SEHNR and CDR2 FQNEAQ (reference sequence). The CDR3 loop is CASSLRPGTGAYEQYF. In DNA, the CDR3 is TGTGCCAGCAGCTTAAGGCCCGGGACAGGGGCTTACGAGCAGTACTTC.

This clonotype showed up many times. The rearrangement uses TRBV7-2 and TRBJ1-1; no firm D call. CDR3 length equals 13 residues. The V end lost 3 bases, the J end lost 4 bases, and 9 bases lay between the germline ends. Germline CDR1 reads SGHTA; CDR2 reads FQGNSA. The CDR3 nucleotides are TGTGCCAGCAGCTTTTCCCTCTCCACTGAAGCTTTCTTT. Translating it yields CASSFSLSTEAFF.

This clonotype was recorded at least ten times. The chain combines TRBV29-1 with TRBJ2-1, with TRBD2 identical over 14 bases. CDR3 length equals 14 residues. V was pared by 7 bases and J by 10 bases, with 9 bases of the junction left unmatched. Per the germline V gene, CDR1 is SQVTM and CDR2 is ANQGSEA. This chain's CDR3 is CSAEGLAGAGEQFF. CDR3 in DNA: TGCAGCGCGGAGGGACTAGCGGGAGCAGGGGAGCAGTTCTTC.

This clonotype was counted ten times or more. The V and J genes are TRBV7-3 and TRBJ2-1, with a weak D call TRBD1 (5 bases). The germline CDR1 and CDR2 sequences are SGHTA and FQGTGA. The length of the CDR3 is 14 residues. The V gene lost 6 bases and the J gene lost 9 bases, with 18 bases spanning the gap. The CDR3 sequence: CASSPTGYQGEQFF. The CDR3 DNA reads TGTGCCAGCAGTCCAACCGGCTACCAGGGTGAGCAGTTCTTC.

This clonotype was seen a few times. The J gene is TRBJ2-5, the V gene TRBV20-1; 11 bases match TRBD2. There are 15 residues in the CDR3. The germline CDR1 and CDR2 sequences are DFQATT and SNEGSKA (reference sequence). The J segment lost 3 bases and the V segment lost 1 base, leaving 4 bases of the junction unmatched. This chain's CDR3 is CSARGSGRAEETQYF. The CDR3 nucleotides are TGCAGTGCTAGAGGTAGCGGGAGGGCCGAAGAGACCCAGTACTTC.

This clonotype was found many times. V and J are TRBV12-3 or TRBV12-4 and TRBJ1-5; 7 nucleotides match TRBD1. The V gene end was trimmed by 5 bases and the J gene end by 0 bases; junction bases not matched to a gene: 10. The CDR3 contains 17 residues. The DNA for the CDR3 is TGTGCCAGCAGTCTGAGGCTGACAGGGTATAGCAATCAGCCCCAGCATTTT. This encodes CASSLRLTGYSNQPQHF.

The chain is built from TRBV12-3 or TRBV12-4 and TRBJ2-5; 11 positions match TRBD2. V dropped 4 bases and J dropped 9; count of bases not matched to a gene: 10. This CDR3 has 15 amino acids. For the CDR3, the DNA is TGTGCCAGCAGTTCCGGGACTAGCGGTTCCTTGGCCCAGTACTTC. It yields the protein CASSSGTSGSLAQYF.

The V call is TRBV24-1, the J call TRBJ2-7; no definite D call. The CDR3 has 17 residues. The germline gives CDR1 KGHDR, CDR2 SFDVKD. The V and J ends lost 4 bases and 0 bases respectively, with 18 bases between them. CDR3 amino acids: CATSDRLIQRSSYEQYF. CDR3 nucleotide sequence: TGTGCCACCAGTGACCGCCTAATACAACGGAGCTCCTACGAGCAGTACTTC.

In its sample, this clonotype was seen a few times. The DNA of the CDR3 is TGTGCCAGCGAATCGGTATGGAGCGGGACTAGCGGGGACAATGAGCAGTTCTTC. It specifies CASESVWSGTSGDNEQFF. The gene calls are TRBV6-2 or TRBV6-3 and TRBJ2-1; 13 bases are shared with TRBD2. J lost 5 bases, V lost 8 bases, and 15 bases had no gene match. The CDR3 length is 18 residues. Looked up from germline, CDR1 is MNHEY and CDR2 is SVGEGT.

The rearrangement joins TRBV7-2 to TRBJ2-3; no clear D. The CDR3 has 14 residues. The V end lost 8 bases, the J end lost 2 bases, and 14 bases lay between the germline ends. The germline V gene encodes CDR1 SGHTA and CDR2 FQGNSA. The CDR3: CASPPPSDTDTQYF. CDR3 nucleotides: TGTGCCAGCCCACCACCCTCGGACACAGATACGCAGTATTTT.

This clonotype was seen a few times. The V gene is TRBV25-1, the J gene TRBJ2-7; the D gene is possibly TRBD2 (5 bases). CDR3 length equals 12 residues. CDR1 MGHDK and CDR2 SYGVNS come from the germline V gene. V dropped 10 bases and J dropped 2 bases, with 12 bases sitting between them. CDR3 residues: CATETGTYEQYF. The DNA of the CDR3 is TGTGCCACCGAAACCGGGACCTACGAGCAGTACTTC.

V usage is TRBV20-1 and J usage is TRBJ2-2; possibly TRBD1 for D (6 bases). The CDR3 spans 16 residues. The V and J ends lost 2 bases and 5 bases respectively, with 18 bases between them. Germline loops: CDR1 DFQATT, CDR2 SNEGSKA (reference sequence). CDR3 amino acids: CSARPMLGAVTGELFF. CDR3 sequence (DNA): TGCAGTGCTAGACCTATGCTGGGGGCTGTGACCGGGGAGCTGTTTTTT.

This clonotype was detected a few times. The chain employs TRBV6-1 and TRBJ1-5; TRBD1 might be the D (5 bases). V was cut by 7 bases and J by 3 bases, with 13 bases left in between. Germline CDR1 and CDR2: MNHNS and SASEGT. This CDR3 spans 14 amino acids. CDR3 protein: CASTPGGDNQPQHF. The CDR3 nucleotides are TGTGCCAGCACCCCCGGGGGGGACAATCAGCCCCAGCATTTT.

This clonotype showed up many times. The gene calls are TRBV6-2 or TRBV6-3 and TRBJ2-5, with 9 bases identical to TRBD1. V lost 7 bases to trimming and J lost 1 base; unmatched junction nucleotides: 25. The CDR3 is 21 amino acids. CDR1 is MNHEY, CDR2 SVGEGT, per germline. The CDR3 bases are TGTGCCAGCAAGGGTGATCACAGGGGGCTATTTAGGGAGGGGGGCCAAGAGACCCAGTACTTC. Encoded protein: CASKGDHRGLFREGGQETQYF.

This clonotype was seen ten or more times. This rearrangement joins TRBV4-3 to TRBJ2-1; TRBD2 agrees at 13 bases. Germline CDR1 LGHNA, CDR2 YSLEER. After removal of 4 bases from V and 8 bases from J, the junction contained 8 bases not matched to a gene. The CDR3 runs to 16 residues. CDR3: CASSRRLAGGGDEQFF. The CDR3 DNA follows: TGCGCCAGCAGCCGTCGACTAGCGGGAGGAGGGGATGAGCAGTTCTTC.

This clonotype has more than one count but fewer than ten. The V gene is TRBV4-1, the J gene TRBJ2-1; 9 positions agree with TRBD2. The CDR3 is made up of 15 amino acids. Germline CDR1 is MGHRA and CDR2 is YSYEKL. V was clipped by 1 base and J by 7 bases; unmatched bases: 5. The CDR3 is CASSQGSGSFNEQFF. CDR3 DNA: TGCGCCAGCAGCCAAGGTAGCGGGAGTTTTAATGAGCAGTTCTTC.

The table lists this clonotype with a few counts. The chain combines TRBV9 with TRBJ2-5; TRBD2 agrees at 7 bases. The CDR3 contains 19 residues. From germline, CDR1 is SGDLS and CDR2 YYNGEE. Unmatched junction bases numbered 18, after V lost 4 bases and J lost 0 bases. In nucleotides, the CDR3 is TGTGCCAGCAGCCCCCTTCCACCCGGGGCTAGCGGTTACCAAGAGACCCAGTACTTC. It codes for CASSPLPPGASGYQETQYF.

The gene calls are TRBV6-2 or TRBV6-3 and TRBJ2-5; a weak D match, TRBD1 (8 bases). V was pared by 7 bases and J by 1 base, with 22 bases between. The CDR3 is 17 amino acids. Germline values: CDR1 MNHEY, CDR2 SVGEGT. The CDR3 DNA sequence: TGTGCCAGCAATCTTCCCCGGACAGGGAGGGCCCAAGAGACCCAGTACTTC. Translated: CASNLPRTGRAQETQYF.

The V and J genes are TRBV11-1 and TRBJ2-1, with D perhaps TRBD2 (5 bases). CDR3 length equals 18 residues. Germline V gene sequence: CDR1 SGHAT, CDR2 FQDESV (reference sequence). V was shortened by 2 bases and J by 8 bases, with 25 bases between the two germline ends. CDR3 sequence (DNA): TGTGCCAGCAGCTTAACCCTATCGACTATTCCAGGAGTCGATGAGCAGTTCTTC. This sequence encodes CASSLTLSTIPGVDEQFF.

This clonotype was found a few times. This chain links TRBV4-2 with TRBJ2-3; D may be TRBD2 (7 bases). CDR1 and CDR2 from the germline V gene are LGHNA and YNFKEQ. Between the trimmed V and J ends, which lost 0 bases and 4 bases, there was a span of 17 bases. The CDR3 length is 17 residues. CDR3 sequence: CASSQDGGRGGADTQYF. CDR3 coding DNA: TGTGCCAGCAGCCAAGATGGGGGAAGGGGGGGAGCAGATACGCAGTATTTT.

The sample holds a few counts of this clonotype. The rearrangement joins TRBV12-3 or TRBV12-4 to TRBJ2-7; TRBD2 agrees at 10 bases. The CDR3 has 15 amino acids. J gave up 5 bases and V 4 bases, and 8 bases lay outside the gene matches. CDR3 sequence (DNA): TGTGCCAGCAGTTCACCGGGACTAGCGAAGGACGAGCAGTACTTC. Its protein product is CASSSPGLAKDEQYF.

This clonotype has only a few counts. In DNA form, the CDR3 reads TGTGCCAGCCACGGGACAAACACTTACAATGAGCAGTTCTTC. Translating it yields CASHGTNTYNEQFF. The chain is built from TRBV28 and TRBJ2-1; tentatively, D is TRBD1 (6 bases). Trimming removed 8 bases at V and 4 bases at J, with 15 bases between. Germline CDR1 is MDHEN and CDR2 is SYDVKM. This CDR3 region has 14 residues.

V and J are TRBV25-1 and TRBJ2-7; D is tentatively TRBD1 or TRBD2 (5 bases each). V was clipped by 5 bases and J by 4 bases, with 24 bases between them. The CDR3 extends over 17 amino acids. In germline, CDR1 is MGHDK, CDR2 SYGVNS. CDR3 nucleotide sequence: TGTGCCAGCAGTCGAGTAGGGGACCCTAGGTCTAGGTACGAGCAGTACGTC. Translation gives CASSRVGDPRSRYEQYV.